This T cell receptor beta chain was obtained from a study of control samples from healthy donors and cancer patients (dated by TCRdb to 2019 to 2021). With regard to this clone: The target of this receptor is not known. Within one base of it there is no much larger clone, and no base qualities were kept.

At the junction V is shortened by 1 base and J by 2 bases, with 6 bases in between. The germline V gene (reference sequence) gives CDR1 as SGHNT and CDR2 as YYREEE. The CDR3 covers 13 residues, taking in both the cysteine and the phenylalanine. Of the read, only the CDR3 DNA is kept; its 39 bases are in frame from base 1. Library preparation employed the immunoSEQ multiplex PCR assay. TCRdb provides this immuneACCESS table in a form limited to in-frame rearrangements. Some clones are lacking; in checked studies, under half of them reflect an unresolved V gene, and why the rest are absent is not known. The sample table lists 25,000 to 35,000 clones, roughly 94% of them with a count of one. The ten largest make up about 6.9% of the sample.

The specimen was blood. The sequence was obtained from a man aged 55 to 70 in good health. The chain joins TRBV5-4 to TRBJ1-1, with no confident D gene call. The CDR3 is CASSLTSNTEAFF. The DNA sequence is TGTGCCAGCAGCTTGACCAGCAACACTGAAGCTTTCTTT.